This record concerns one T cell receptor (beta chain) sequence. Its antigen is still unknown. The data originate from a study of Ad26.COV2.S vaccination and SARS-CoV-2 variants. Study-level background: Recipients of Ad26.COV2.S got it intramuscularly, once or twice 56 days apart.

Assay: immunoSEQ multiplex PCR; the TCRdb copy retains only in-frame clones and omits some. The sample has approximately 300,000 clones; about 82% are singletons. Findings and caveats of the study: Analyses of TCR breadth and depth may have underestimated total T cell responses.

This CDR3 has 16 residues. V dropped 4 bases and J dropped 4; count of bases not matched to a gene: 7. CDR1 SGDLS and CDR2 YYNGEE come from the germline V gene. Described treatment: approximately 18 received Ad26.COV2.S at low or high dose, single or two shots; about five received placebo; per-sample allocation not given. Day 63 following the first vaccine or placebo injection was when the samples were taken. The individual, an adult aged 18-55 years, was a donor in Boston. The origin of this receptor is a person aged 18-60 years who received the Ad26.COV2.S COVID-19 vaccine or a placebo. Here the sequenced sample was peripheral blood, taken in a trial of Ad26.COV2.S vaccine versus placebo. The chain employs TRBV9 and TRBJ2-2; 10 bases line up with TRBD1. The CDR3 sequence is CASSPRTGGSTGELFF. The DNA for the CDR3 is TGTGCCAGCAGCCCTCGGACAGGGGGGAGCACCGGGGAGCTGTTTTTT.